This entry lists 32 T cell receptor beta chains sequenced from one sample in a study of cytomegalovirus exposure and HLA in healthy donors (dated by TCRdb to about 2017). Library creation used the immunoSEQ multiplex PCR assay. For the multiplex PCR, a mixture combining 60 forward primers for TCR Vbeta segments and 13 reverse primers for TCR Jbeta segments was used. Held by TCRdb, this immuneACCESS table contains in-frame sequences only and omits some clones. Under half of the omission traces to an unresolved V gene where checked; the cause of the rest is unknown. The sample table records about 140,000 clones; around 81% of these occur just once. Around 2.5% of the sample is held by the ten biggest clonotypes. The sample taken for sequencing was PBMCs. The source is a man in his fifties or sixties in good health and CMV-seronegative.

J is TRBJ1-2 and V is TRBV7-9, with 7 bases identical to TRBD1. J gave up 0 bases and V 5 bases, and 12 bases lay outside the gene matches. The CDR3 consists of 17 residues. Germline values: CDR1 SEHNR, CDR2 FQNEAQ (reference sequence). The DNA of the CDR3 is TGTGCCAGCAGCAAAACGGGACAGAGAGACCCTAACTATGGCTACACCTTC. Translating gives CASSKTGQRDPNYGYTF. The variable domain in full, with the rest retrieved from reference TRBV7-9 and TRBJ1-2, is DTGVSQNPRHKITKRGQNVTFRCDPISEHNRLYWYRQTLGQGPEFLTYFQNEAQLEKSRLLSDRFSAERPKGSFSTLEIQRTEQGDSAMYLCASSKTGQRDPNYGYTFGSGTRLTVV.

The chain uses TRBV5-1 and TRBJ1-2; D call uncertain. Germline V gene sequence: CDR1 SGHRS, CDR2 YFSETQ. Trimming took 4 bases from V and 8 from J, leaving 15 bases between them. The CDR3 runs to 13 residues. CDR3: CASSEPGSRGYTF. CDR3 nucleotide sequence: TGCGCCAGCAGCGAACCGGGTTCGCGGGGCTACACCTTC.

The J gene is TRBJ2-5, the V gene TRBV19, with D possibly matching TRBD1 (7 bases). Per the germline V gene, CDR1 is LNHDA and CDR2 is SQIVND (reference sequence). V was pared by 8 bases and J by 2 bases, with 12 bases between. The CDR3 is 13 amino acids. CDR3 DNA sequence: TGTGCCAGTGCGGGGACAGAACAAGAGACCCAGTACTTC. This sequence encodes CASAGTEQETQYF.

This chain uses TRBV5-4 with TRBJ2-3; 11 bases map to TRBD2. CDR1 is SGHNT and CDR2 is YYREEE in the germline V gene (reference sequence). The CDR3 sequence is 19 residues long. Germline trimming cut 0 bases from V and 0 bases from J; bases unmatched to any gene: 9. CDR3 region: CASSLVASGRRLSTDTQYF. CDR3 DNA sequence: TGTGCCAGCAGCTTGGTGGCTAGCGGGAGGCGTCTTAGCACAGATACGCAGTATTTT.

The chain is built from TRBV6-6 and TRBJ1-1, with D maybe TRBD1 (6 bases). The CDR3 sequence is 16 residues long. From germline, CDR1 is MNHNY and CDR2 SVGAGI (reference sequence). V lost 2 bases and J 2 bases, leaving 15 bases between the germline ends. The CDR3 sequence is CASSYAGGRGNTEAFF. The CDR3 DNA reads TGTGCCAGCAGTTACGCCGGGGGGCGAGGAAACACTGAAGCTTTCTTT.

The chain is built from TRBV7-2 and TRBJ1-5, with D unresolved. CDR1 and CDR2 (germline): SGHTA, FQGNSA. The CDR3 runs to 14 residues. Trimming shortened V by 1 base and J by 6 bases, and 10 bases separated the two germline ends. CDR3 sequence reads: CASSLDNPSQPQHF. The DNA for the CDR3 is TGTGCCAGCAGCTTAGACAATCCTAGTCAGCCCCAGCATTTT.

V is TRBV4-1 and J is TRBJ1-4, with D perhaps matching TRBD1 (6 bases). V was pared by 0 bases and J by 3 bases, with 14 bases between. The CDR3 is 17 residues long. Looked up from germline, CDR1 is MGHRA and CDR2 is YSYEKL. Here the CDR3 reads CASSQDLLGAPNEKLFF. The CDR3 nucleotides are TGCGCCAGCAGCCAAGATCTATTGGGGGCACCTAATGAAAAACTGTTTTTT.

CDR3 protein: CASSSGAGQFF. CDR3 nucleotide sequence: TGTGCCAGCAGTTCAGGCGCGGGGCAGTTCTTC. This chain connects TRBV6-5 to TRBJ2-1; maybe TRBD2 (5 bases). Germline V gene lookup returns CDR1 MNHEY and CDR2 SVGAGI. Between the trimmed V and J ends, which lost 4 bases and 12 bases, there was a span of 10 bases. The length of the CDR3 is 11 residues.

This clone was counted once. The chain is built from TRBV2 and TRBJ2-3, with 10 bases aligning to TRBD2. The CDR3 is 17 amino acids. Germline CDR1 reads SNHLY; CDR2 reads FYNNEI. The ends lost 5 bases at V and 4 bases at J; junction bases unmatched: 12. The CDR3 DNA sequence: TGTGCCAGCAGTCTTTCCTTAGCGGGGGGTGGGGCAGATACGCAGTATTTT. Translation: CASSLSLAGGGADTQYF.

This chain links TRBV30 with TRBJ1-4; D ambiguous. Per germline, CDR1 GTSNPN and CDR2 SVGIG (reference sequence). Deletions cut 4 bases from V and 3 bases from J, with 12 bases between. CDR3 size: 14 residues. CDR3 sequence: CAWMNGVANEKLFF. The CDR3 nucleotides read TGTGCCTGGATGAACGGGGTCGCTAATGAAAAACTGTTTTTT.

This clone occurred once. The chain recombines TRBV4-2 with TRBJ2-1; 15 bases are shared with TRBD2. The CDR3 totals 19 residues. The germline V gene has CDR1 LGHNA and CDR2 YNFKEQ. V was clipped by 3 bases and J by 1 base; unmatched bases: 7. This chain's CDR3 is CASSHQGLAGGGSYNEQFF. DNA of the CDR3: TGTGCCAGCAGCCACCAGGGACTAGCGGGAGGAGGATCCTACAATGAGCAGTTCTTC.

CDR3 coding DNA: TGTGCCAGCTCACAACAGGAGCCTCCTGGAAACACCATATATTTT. Residues: CASSQQEPPGNTIYF. V is TRBV18 and J is TRBJ1-3; D is perhaps TRBD1 (5 bases). CDR1 is KGHSH and CDR2 is LQKENI in the germline V gene. The CDR3 is 15 amino acids. V was pared by 4 bases and J by 2 bases, with 12 bases between.

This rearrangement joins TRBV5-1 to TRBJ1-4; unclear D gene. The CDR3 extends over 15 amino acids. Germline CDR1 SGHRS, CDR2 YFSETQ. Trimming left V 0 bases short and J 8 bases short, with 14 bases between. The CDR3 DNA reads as TGCGCCAGCAGCTTGGAGGGTCTAGCGGGGGAAAAACTGTTTTTT. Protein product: CASSLEGLAGEKLFF.

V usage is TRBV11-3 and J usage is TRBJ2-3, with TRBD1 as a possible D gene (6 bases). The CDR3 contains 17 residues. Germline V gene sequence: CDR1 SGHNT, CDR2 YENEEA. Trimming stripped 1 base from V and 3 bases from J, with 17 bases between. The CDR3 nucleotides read TGTGCCAGCAGCTTAGCGTCGCAGGGGCATGGGACAGATACGCAGTATTTT. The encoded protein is CASSLASQGHGTDTQYF.

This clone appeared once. The CDR3, as DNA: TGTGCCAGCAGCCCTGGACAGGGTGAGAATCAGCCCCAGCATTTT. Amino acid sequence: CASSPGQGENQPQHF. The chain uses TRBV5-4 and TRBJ1-5, with 8 bases matching TRBD1. The germline V gene has CDR1 SGHNT and CDR2 YYREEE (reference sequence). V shed 4 bases and J 4 bases; nucleotides not matched to a gene: 7. There are 15 residues in the CDR3.

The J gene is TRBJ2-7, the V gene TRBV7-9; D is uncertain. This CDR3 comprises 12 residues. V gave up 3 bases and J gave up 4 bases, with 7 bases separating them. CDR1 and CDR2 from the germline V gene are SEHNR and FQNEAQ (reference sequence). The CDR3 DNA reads TGTGCCAGCAGCTTTTATCCGTACGAGCAGTACTTC. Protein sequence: CASSFYPYEQYF. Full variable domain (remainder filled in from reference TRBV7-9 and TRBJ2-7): DTGVSQNPRHKITKRGQNVTFRCDPISEHNRLYWYRQTLGQGPEFLTYFQNEAQLEKSRLLSDRFSAERPKGSFSTLEIQRTEQGDSAMYLCASSFYPYEQYFGPGTRLTVT.

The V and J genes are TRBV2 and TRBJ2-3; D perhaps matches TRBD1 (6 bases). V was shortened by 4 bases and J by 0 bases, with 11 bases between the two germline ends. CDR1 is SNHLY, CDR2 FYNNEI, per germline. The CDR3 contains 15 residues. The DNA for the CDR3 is TGTGCCAGCAGTGGGGGGCACCTAAGCACAGATACGCAGTATTTT. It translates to CASSGGHLSTDTQYF.

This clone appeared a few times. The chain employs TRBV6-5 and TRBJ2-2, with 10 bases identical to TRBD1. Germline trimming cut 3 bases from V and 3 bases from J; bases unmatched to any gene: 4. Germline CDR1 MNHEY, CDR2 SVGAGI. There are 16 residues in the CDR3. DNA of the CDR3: TGTGCCAGCAGTTATCTGGGACAGGGGCACACCGGGGAGCTGTTTTTT. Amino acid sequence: CASSYLGQGHTGELFF.

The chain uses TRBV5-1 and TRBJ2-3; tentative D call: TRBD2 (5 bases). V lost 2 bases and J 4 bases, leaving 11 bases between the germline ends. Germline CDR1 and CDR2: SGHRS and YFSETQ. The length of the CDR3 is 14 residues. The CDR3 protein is CASSFGQRADTQYF. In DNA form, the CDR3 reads TGCGCCAGCAGCTTCGGCCAGAGGGCAGATACGCAGTATTTT. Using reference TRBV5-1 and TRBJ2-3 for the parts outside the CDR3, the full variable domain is KAGVTQTPRYLIKTRGQQVTLSCSPISGHRSVSWYQQTPGQGLQFLFEYFSETQRNKGNFPGRFSGRQFSNSRSEMNVSTLELGDSALYLCASSFGQRADTQYFGPGTRLTVL.

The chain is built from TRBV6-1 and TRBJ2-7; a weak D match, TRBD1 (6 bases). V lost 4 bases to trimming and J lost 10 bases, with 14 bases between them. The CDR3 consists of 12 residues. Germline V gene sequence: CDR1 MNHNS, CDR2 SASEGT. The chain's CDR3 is CASSVSGEEQYF. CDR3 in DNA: TGTGCCAGCAGTGTCTCAGGGGAAGAACAGTACTTC.

CDR3 in amino acids: CASSRLEQGETQYF. The DNA for the CDR3 is TGTGCCAGCAGCCGCCTCGAACAGGGTGAGACCCAGTACTTC. This chain uses TRBV4-2 with TRBJ2-5; D is possibly TRBD1 (6 bases). The CDR3 is 14 residues long. V lost 4 bases to trimming and J lost 5 bases, with 14 bases between them. Germline values: CDR1 LGHNA, CDR2 YNFKEQ.

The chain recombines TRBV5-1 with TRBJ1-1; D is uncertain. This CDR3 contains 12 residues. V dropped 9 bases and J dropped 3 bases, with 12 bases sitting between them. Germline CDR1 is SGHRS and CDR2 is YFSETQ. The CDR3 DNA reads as TGCGCCAATATGTCCCTTTACACTGAAGCTTTCTTT. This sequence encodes CANMSLYTEAFF.

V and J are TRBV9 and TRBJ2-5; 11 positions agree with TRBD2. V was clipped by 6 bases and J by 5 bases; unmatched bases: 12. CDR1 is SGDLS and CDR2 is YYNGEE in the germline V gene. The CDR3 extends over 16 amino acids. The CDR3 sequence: CASTRGLAGGQETQYF. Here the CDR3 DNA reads TGTGCCAGCACCCGAGGGCTAGCGGGAGGCCAGGAGACCCAGTACTTC.

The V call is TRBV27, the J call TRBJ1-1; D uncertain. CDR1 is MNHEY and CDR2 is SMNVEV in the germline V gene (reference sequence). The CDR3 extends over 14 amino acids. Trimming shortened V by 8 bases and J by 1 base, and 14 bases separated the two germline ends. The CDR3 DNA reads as TGTGCCAGCGCTCCGATGAGTTCGAACACTGAAGCTTTCTTT. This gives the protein CASAPMSSNTEAFF.

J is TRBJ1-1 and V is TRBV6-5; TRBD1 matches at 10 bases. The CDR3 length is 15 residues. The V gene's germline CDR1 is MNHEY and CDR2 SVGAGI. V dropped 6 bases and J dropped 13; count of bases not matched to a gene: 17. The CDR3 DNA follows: TGTGCCAGCAGATCGACCCTTGACAGGGGGCTTGATGGTTTCTTT. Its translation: CASRSTLDRGLDGFF.

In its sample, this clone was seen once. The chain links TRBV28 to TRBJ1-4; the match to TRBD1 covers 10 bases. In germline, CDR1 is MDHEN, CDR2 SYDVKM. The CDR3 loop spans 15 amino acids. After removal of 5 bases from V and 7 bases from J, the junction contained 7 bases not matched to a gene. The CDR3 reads CASSAPGQGSEKLFF. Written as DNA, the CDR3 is TGTGCCAGCAGTGCTCCGGGACAGGGGAGTGAAAAACTGTTTTTT.

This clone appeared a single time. CDR3 protein: CASSMKSVSETQYF. The CDR3 DNA reads as TGTGCCAGTAGTATGAAATCGGTGTCGGAGACCCAGTACTTC. The chain is built from TRBV19 and TRBJ2-5; D not certain. The CDR3 loop spans 14 amino acids. Trimming pared 3 bases from V and 5 bases from J, leaving 13 bases between. Germline values: CDR1 LNHDA, CDR2 SQIVND (reference sequence).

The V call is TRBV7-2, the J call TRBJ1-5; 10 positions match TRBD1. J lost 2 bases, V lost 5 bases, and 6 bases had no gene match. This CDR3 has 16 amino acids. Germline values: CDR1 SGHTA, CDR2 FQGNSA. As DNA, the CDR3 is TGTGCCAGCAGCCCCGTGGACAGGGGGGGCAATCAGCCCCAGCATTTT. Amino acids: CASSPVDRGGNQPQHF.

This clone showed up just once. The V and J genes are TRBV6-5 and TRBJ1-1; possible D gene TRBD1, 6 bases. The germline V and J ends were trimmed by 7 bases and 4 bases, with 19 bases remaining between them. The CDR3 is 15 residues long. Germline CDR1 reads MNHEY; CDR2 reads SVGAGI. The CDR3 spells CASIRGPSLGTEAFF. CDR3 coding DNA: TGTGCCAGCATCAGGGGCCCATCCCTTGGCACTGAAGCTTTCTTT.

In DNA form, the CDR3 reads TGCGCCAGCAGCTTGGTAGCCGTCCAAGAGACCCAGTACTTC. It translates to CASSLVAVQETQYF. V is TRBV5-1 and J is TRBJ2-5; no clear D. The CDR3 loop spans 14 amino acids. V dropped 0 bases and J dropped 1 base, with 7 bases sitting between them. Germline V gene sequence: CDR1 SGHRS, CDR2 YFSETQ.

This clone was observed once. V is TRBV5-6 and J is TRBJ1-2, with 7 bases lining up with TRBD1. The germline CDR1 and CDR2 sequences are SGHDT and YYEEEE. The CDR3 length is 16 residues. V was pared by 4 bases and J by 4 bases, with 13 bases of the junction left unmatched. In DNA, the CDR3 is TGTGCCAGCAGCCGAAACACCGGGACAGCCGTCTATGGCTACACCTTC. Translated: CASSRNTGTAVYGYTF.

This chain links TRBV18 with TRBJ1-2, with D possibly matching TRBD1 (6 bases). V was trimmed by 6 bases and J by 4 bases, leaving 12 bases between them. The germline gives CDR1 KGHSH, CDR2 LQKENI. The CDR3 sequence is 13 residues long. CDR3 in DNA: TGTGCCAGCTCCGTACAGGGCTCCTATGGCTACACCTTC. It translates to CASSVQGSYGYTF.